This T cell receptor beta chain was captured in a study of cytomegalovirus exposure and HLA in healthy donors. Trimming removed 3 bases at V and 7 bases at J, with 19 bases between. The CDR3 covers 15 residues. The germline V gene encodes CDR1 WNHNN and CDR2 SYGVQD (reference sequence). With 60 Vbeta and 13 Jbeta primers, the PCR was carried out. TCRdb's table, derived via immunoSEQ multiplex PCR, lists solely in-frame clones and lacks some. Here the sample spans more than 90,000 clones, about four fifths being singletons. This chain uses TRBV10-1 with TRBJ2-7, with a possible D match to TRBD2 (7 bases). Sequences were obtained from PBMCs. The sequence derives from a man over 45 in good health and CMV-seronegative. The CDR3 coding sequence is TGCGCCAGCAGTGATGGGGGGGGCGCCGGGGATGAGCAGTACTTC. Translating it yields CASSDGGGAGDEQYF.